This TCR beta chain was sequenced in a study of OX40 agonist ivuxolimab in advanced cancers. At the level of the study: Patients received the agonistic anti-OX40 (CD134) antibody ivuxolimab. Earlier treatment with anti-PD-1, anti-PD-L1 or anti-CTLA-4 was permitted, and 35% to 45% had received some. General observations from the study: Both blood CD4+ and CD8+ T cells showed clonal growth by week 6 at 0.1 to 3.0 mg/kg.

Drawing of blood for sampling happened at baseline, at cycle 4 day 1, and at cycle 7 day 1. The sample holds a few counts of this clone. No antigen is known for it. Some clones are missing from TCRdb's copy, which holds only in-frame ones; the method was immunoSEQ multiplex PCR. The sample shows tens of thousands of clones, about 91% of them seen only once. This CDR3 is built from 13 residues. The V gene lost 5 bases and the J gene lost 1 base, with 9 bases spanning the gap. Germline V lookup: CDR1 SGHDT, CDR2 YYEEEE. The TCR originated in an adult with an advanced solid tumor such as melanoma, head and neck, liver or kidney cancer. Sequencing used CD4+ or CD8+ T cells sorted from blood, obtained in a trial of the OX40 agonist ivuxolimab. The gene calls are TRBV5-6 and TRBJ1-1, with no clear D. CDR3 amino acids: CASSSESNTEAFF. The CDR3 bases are TGTGCCAGCAGTTCGGAGTCGAACACTGAAGCTTTCTTT.